This T cell receptor beta chain is drawn from a study of CD8+ T cells in alopecia areata. Study overall: Each day, treated patients took oral tofacitinib twice, at 5 to 10 mg per dose. Tofacitinib administration persisted for 6 to 18 months, succeeded by 6 months off drug. General study findings and limits: More clonal than normal scalp was lesional scalp, particularly alopecia totalis/universalis.

As for this clone: As yet, its antigen is unknown.

This CDR3 spans 17 amino acids. From germline, CDR1 is GTSNPN and CDR2 SVGIG (reference sequence). Trimming removed 0 bases from V and 0 bases from J; junction bases left unmatched: 6. In each case, RNA was isolated and then reverse transcribed into cDNA as the sequencing template. Only in-frame clones appear in the TCRdb table, and some are missing; sequencing was by immunoSEQ multiplex PCR. The sample has 75,000 to 100,000 clones; nearly 45% are singletons. PBMC-derived CD4+ and CD8+ T cells were sorted. The sample consisted of CD4+ T cells sorted from blood. The sequence was collected from a human donor with alopecia areata. The rearrangement uses TRBV30 and TRBJ1-4, with 8 bases matching TRBD1. The CDR3 DNA sequence: TGTGCCTGGAGTGTACAGGGGGGGCTGACAACTAATGAAAAACTGTTTTTT. This sequence encodes CAWSVQGGLTTNEKLFF.